The text below deals with one T cell receptor (beta chain). MiXCR, applied by TCRdb to the RT-PCR reads, yields one record per CDR3 protein. This table holds about 700,000 distinct CDR3 sequences, approximately 15% found once. The CDR3 length is 15 residues. V was cut by 5 bases and J by 5 bases, with 19 bases left in between. Sequencing used memory CD4+ T cells from blood. The rearrangement uses TRBV12-3 or TRBV12-4 and TRBJ2-7; TRBD1 is a possible D gene (5 bases). This receptor was taken from a female donor in good health, serving as a healthy control. CDR3 sequence (DNA): TGTGCCAGCAGTCCCGCAGGGCACAAGGGGAACGAGCAGTACTTC. It is translated as CASSPAGHKGNEQYF.